The T cell receptor beta chain under discussion was sequenced for a study of cytomegalovirus exposure and HLA in healthy donors. Study conclusions and caveats: A later analysis reportedly found that, within productive TCRs, an Asian-associated ancestry cluster had fewer N-insertions than the mean observed across the approximately 660 donors. Differences between HLA loci emerged in a later analysis of TCR association rates, with DRB1 most and HLA-C fewest.

In its sample, this clone was seen once. Antigen: not known. With 60 Vbeta and 13 Jbeta primers, the PCR was carried out. TCRdb's copy holds only in-frame clones and misses some; the assay was immunoSEQ multiplex PCR. The sample contains some 170,000 clones, 80% to 90% of which appear only once. Germline CDR1 is LGHNA and CDR2 is YSLEER. This CDR3 has 15 amino acids. V gave up 2 bases and J gave up 3 bases, with 13 bases separating them. Sequenced material: PBMCs. The sequence came from a woman under 30 in good health and CMV-seropositive. The J gene is TRBJ2-5, the V gene TRBV4-3; D might be TRBD1 (6 bases). The CDR3 nucleotides read TGCGCCAGCAGCCAATTGACAGGCCCGAAAGAGACCCAGTACTTC. The encoded protein is CASSQLTGPKETQYF.